A single sample is the source of the 3 T cell receptor beta chains below, sequenced in a study of T-cell reconstitution after alpha-beta-depleted transplantation in children. Unique molecular identifiers tagged the TCRbeta library. TCRdb re-called the PCR reads with MiXCR, one entry per CDR3 protein. Of about 200,000 distinct CDR3 sequences listed, approximately 8.4% are singletons. The material was PBMCs, mostly from graft donor cells, obtained 360 days after TCRalphabeta/CD19-depleted stem cell transplant. The source is a male patient between 2 and 9 years old who had a stem cell transplant for acute myeloid leukemia, so the T cells may come from the graft donor.

The V gene is TRBV12-3 or TRBV12-4, the J gene TRBJ2-2; D is unclear. V dropped 8 bases and J dropped 7 bases, with 8 bases sitting between them. This CDR3 has 11 residues. This CDR3 is CASYNVGELFF. CDR3 bases: TGTGCCAGCTATAATGTCGGGGAGCTGTTTTTT.

This clonotype was counted a few times. The chain uses TRBV29-1 and TRBJ1-1; weak D call: TRBD1 (5 bases). From germline, CDR1 is SQVTM and CDR2 ANQGSEA. The CDR3 runs 12 residues. V lost 2 bases, J lost 3 bases, and 7 bases lay in between. As DNA, the CDR3 is TGCAGCGTTGAACAGGGCGACACTGAAGCTTTCTTT. Translation gives CSVEQGDTEAFF.

DNA for the CDR3: TGTGCCAGCAGTTTACCCCGACAGGGGAGCACTGAAGCTTTCTTT. Its protein product is CASSLPRQGSTEAFF. The rearrangement links TRBV28 to TRBJ1-1; the match to TRBD1 covers 8 bases. The germline gives CDR1 MDHEN, CDR2 SYDVKM. The trim removed 2 bases at V and 4 bases at J, leaving 6 bases unmatched. This CDR3 is 15 amino acids long.